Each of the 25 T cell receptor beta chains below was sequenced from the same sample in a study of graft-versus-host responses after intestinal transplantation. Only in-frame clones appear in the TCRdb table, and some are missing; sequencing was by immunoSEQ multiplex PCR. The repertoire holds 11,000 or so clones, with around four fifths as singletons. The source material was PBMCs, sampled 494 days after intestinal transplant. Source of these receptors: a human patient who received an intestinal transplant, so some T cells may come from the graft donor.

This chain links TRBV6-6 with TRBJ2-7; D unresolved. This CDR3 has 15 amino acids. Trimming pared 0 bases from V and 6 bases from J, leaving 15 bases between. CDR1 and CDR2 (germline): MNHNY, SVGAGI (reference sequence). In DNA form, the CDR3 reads TGTGCCAGCAGTTACTCGAAATCCTTGGGGTCCGAGCAGTACTTC. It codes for CASSYSKSLGSEQYF.

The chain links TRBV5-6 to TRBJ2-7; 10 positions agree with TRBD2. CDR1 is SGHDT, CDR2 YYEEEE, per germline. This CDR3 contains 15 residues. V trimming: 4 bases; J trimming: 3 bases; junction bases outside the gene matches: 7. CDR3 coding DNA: TGTGCCAGCAGCGACCTAGCGGGGGTCTACTACGAGCAGTACTTC. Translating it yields CASSDLAGVYYEQYF.

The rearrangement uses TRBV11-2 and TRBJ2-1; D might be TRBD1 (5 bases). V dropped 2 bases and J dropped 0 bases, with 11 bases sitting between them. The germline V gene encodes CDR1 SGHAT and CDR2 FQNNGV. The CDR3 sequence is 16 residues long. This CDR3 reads CASSLLYDSSYNEQFF. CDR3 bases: TGTGCCAGCAGCTTACTCTACGACAGCTCCTACAATGAGCAGTTCTTC.

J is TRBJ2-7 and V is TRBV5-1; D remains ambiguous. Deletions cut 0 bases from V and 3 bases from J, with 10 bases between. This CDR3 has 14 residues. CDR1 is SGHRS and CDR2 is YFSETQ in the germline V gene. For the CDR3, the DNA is TGCGCCAGCAGCTTGGAGTACTCCAACTACGAGCAGTACTTC. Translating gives CASSLEYSNYEQYF.

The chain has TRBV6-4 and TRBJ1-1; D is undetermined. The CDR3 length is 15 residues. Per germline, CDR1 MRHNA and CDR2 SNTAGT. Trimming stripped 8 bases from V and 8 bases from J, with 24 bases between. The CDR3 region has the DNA TGTGCCAGCTGGACCCGGGGTCTGGATCTATCCGAAGCTTTCTTT. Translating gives CASWTRGLDLSEAFF.

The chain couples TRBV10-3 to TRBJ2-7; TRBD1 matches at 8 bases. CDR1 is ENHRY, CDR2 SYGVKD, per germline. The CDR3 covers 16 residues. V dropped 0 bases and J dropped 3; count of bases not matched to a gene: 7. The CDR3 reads CAISESGRTGSYEQYF. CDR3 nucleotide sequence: TGTGCCATCAGTGAGTCAGGGCGGACAGGGAGCTACGAGCAGTACTTC.

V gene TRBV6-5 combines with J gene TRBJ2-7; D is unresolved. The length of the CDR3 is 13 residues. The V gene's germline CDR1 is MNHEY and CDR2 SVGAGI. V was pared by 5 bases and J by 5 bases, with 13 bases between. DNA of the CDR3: TGTGCCAGCAGTGAAGCAGGTGTCGACGAGCAGTACTTC. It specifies CASSEAGVDEQYF.

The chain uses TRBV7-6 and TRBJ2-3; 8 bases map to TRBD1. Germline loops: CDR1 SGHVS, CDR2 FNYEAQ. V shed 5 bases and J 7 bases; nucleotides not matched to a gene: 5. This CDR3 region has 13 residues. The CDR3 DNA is TGTGCCAGCAGCCGACAGGGGAGAAATACGCAGTATTTT. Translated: CASSRQGRNTQYF.

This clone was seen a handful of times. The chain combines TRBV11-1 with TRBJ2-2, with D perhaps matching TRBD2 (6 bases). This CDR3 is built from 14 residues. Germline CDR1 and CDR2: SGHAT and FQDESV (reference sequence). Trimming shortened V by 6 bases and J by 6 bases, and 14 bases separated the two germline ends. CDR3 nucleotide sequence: TGTGCCAGCAGTTACAACCGGGGGTCCGGGGAGCTGTTTTTT. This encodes CASSYNRGSGELFF.

The CDR3 sequence is CASIGQGRTGELFF. The CDR3 DNA reads as TGTGCCAGTATCGGACAGGGAAGGACCGGGGAGCTGTTTTTT. This rearrangement joins TRBV19 to TRBJ2-2; 8 bases are a match to TRBD1. V lost 7 bases, J lost 5 bases, and 6 bases stayed unmatched. CDR1 is LNHDA, CDR2 SQIVND, per germline (reference sequence). The CDR3 has 14 residues.

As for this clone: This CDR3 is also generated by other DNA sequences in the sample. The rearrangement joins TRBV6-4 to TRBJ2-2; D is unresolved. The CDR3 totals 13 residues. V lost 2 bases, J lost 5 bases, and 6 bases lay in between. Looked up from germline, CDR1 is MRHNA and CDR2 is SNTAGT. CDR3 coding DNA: TGTGCCAGCAGTGACAGGAATACCGGGGAGCTGTTTTTT. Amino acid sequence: CASSDRNTGELFF.

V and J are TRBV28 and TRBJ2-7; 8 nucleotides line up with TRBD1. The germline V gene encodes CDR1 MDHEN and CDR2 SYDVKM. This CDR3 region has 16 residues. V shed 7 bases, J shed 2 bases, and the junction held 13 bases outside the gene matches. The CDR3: CASIGSGQGSTYEQYF. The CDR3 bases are TGTGCCAGCATCGGATCCGGACAGGGATCGACCTACGAGCAGTACTTC.

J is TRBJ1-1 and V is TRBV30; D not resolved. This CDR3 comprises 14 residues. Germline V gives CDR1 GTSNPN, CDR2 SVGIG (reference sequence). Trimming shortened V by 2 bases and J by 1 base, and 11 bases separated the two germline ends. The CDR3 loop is CAWSLGLRNTEAFF. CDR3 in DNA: TGTGCCTGGAGTCTCGGACTGAGGAACACTGAAGCTTTCTTT.

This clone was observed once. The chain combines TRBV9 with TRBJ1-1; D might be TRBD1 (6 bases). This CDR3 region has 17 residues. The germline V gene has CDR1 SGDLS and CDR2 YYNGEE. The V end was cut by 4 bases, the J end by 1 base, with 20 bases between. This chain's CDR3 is CASSPAGFGTSNTEAFF. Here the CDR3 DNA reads TGTGCCAGCAGCCCTGCCGGTTTTGGGACATCGAACACTGAAGCTTTCTTT.

CDR3 DNA: TGTGCCAGCAGCTTGCTAGCGGGGGGAGGGGAGCAGTACTTC. The encoded protein is CASSLLAGGGEQYF. The chain employs TRBV5-4 and TRBJ2-7, with 11 positions matching TRBD2. This CDR3 is built from 14 residues. Germline CDR1 is SGHNT and CDR2 is YYREEE (reference sequence). Trimming removed 1 base from V and 7 bases from J; junction bases left unmatched: 4.

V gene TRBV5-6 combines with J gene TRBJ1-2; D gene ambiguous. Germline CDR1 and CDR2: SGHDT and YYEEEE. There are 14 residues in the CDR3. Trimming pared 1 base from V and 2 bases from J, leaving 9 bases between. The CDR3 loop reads CASSLNSRNYGYTF. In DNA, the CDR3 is TGTGCCAGCAGCTTGAATAGCAGGAACTATGGCTACACCTTC.

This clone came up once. The CDR3 nucleotides are TGTGCCAGCAGTGGAAGGACTAGCGGGAGTTACAATGAGCAGTTCTTC. It is translated as CASSGRTSGSYNEQFF. This sequence joins TRBV2 and TRBJ2-1; TRBD2 matches at 13 bases. Unmatched junction bases numbered 4, after V lost 4 bases and J lost 4 bases. The CDR3 runs to 16 residues. The germline V gene has CDR1 SNHLY and CDR2 FYNNEI.

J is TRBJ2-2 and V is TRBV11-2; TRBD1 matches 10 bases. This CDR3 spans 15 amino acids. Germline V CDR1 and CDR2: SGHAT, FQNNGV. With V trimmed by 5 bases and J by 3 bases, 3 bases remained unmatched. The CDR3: CASSLTGGDTGELFF. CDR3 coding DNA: TGTGCCAGCAGCCTGACAGGGGGCGACACCGGGGAGCTGTTTTTT.

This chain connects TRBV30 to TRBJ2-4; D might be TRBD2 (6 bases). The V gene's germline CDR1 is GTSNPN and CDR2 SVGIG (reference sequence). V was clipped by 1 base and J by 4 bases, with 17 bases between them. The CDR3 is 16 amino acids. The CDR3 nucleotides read TGTGCCTGGAGTGCCCCCTGGCGGGATGGTAAAAACATTCAGTACTTC. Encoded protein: CAWSAPWRDGKNIQYF.

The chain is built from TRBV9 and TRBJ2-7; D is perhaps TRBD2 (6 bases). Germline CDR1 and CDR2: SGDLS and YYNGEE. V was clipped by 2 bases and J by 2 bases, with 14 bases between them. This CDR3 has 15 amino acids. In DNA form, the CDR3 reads TGTGCCAGCAGCGTGAGGCCCCTAGCGCCCTACGAGCAGTACTTC. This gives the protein CASSVRPLAPYEQYF.

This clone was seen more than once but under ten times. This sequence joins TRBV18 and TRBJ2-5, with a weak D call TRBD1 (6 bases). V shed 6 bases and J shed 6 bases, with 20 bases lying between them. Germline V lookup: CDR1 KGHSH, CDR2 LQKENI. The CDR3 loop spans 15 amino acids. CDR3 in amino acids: CASSPSGGGRKTQYF. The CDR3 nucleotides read TGTGCCAGCTCCCCGAGTGGGGGCGGCAGAAAGACCCAGTACTTC.

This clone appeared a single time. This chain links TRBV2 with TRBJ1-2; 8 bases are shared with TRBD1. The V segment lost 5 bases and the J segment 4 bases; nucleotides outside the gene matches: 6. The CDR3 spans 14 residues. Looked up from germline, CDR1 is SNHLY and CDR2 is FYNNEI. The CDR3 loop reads CASSLDRGGYGYTF. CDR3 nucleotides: TGTGCCAGCAGTCTAGACAGGGGCGGCTATGGCTACACCTTC. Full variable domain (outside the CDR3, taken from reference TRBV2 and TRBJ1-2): EPEVTQTPSHQVTQMGQEVILRCVPISNHLYFYWYRQILGQKVEFLVSFYNNEISEKSEIFDDQFSVERPDGSNFTLKIRSTKLEDSAMYFCASSLDRGGYGYTFGSGTRLTVV.

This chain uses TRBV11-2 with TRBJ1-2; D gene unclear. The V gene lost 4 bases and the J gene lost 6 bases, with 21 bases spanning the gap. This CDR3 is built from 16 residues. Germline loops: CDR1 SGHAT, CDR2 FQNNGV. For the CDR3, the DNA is TGTGCCAGCAGCTCCCCGAGGGTTGGGCCCTGGGATGGCTACACCTTC. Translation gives CASSSPRVGPWDGYTF.

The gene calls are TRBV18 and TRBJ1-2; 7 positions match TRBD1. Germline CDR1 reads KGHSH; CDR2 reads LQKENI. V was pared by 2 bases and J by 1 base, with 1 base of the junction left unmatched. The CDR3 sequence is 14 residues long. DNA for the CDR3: TGTGCCAGCTCACCAGACAGGGTTAACTATGGCTACACCTTC. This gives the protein CASSPDRVNYGYTF. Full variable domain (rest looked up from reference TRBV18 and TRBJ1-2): NAGVMQNPRHLVRRRGQEARLRCSPMKGHSHVYWYRQLPEEGLKFMVYLQKENIIDESGMPKERFSAEFPKEGPSILRIQQVVRGDSAAYFCASSPDRVNYGYTFGSGTRLTVV.

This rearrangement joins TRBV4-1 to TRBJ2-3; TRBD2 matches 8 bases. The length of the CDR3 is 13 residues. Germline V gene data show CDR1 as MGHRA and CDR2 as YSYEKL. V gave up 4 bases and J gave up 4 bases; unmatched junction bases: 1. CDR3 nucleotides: TGCGCCAGCAGCCTAGCGGGATCAGATACGCAGTATTTT. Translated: CASSLAGSDTQYF.